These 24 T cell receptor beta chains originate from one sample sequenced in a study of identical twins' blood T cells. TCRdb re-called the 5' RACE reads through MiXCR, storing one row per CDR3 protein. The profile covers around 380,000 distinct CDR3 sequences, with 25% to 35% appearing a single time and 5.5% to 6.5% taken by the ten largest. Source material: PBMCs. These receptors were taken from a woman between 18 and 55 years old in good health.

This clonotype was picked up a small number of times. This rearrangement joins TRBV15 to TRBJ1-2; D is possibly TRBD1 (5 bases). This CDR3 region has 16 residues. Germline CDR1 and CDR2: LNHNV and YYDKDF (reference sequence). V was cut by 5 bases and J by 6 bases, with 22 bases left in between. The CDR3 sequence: CATSFRSPGIIHGYTF. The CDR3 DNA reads TGTGCCACCAGCTTTCGAAGTCCAGGGATCATCCATGGCTACACCTTC.

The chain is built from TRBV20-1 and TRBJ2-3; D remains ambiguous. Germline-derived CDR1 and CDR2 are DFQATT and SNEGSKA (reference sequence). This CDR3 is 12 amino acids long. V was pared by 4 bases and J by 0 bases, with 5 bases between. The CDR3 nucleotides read TGCAGTGCTAACATAAGCACAGATACGCAGTATTTT. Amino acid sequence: CSANISTDTQYF.

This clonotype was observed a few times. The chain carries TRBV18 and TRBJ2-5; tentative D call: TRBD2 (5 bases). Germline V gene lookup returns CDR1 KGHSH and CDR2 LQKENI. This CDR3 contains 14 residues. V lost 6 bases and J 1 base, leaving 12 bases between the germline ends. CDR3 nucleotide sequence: TGTGCCAGCTCTCTTCAGCGGAGCCAAGAGACCCAGTACTTC. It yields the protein CASSLQRSQETQYF.

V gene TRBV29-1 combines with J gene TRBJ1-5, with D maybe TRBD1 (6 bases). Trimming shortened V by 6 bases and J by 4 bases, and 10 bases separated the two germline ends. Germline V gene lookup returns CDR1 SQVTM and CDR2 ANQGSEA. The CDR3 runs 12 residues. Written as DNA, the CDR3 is TGCAGCGTCACCCAGGGGAATCAGCCCCAGCATTTT. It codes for CSVTQGNQPQHF.

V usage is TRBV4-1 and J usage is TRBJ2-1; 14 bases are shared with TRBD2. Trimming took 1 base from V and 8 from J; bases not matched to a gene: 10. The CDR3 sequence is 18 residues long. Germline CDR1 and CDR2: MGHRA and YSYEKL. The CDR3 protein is CASSQVVGTSGRRDEQFF. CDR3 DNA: TGCGCCAGCAGCCAAGTAGTCGGGACTAGCGGGAGAAGGGATGAGCAGTTCTTC.

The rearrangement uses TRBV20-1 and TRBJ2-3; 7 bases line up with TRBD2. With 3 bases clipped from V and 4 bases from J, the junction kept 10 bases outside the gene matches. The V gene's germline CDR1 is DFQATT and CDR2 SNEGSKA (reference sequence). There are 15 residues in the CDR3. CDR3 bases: TGCAGTGCTAGTAGAGTGGGGGGAGGGTCAGATACGCAGTATTTT. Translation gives CSASRVGGGSDTQYF.

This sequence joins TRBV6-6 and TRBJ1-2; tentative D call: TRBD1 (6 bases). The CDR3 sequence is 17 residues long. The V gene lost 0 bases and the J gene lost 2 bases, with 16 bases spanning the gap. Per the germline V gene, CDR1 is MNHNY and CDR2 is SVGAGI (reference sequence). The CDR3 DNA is TGTGCCAGCAGTTACTCGGGGTTGCAGGGGACGAACTATGGCTACACCTTC. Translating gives CASSYSGLQGTNYGYTF.

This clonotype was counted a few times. The DNA for the CDR3 is TGTGCCAGTATCCAGGGAATGTGGACCGGGGAGCTGTTTTTT. Its translation: CASIQGMWTGELFF. V and J are TRBV19 and TRBJ2-2, with D possibly being TRBD1 (5 bases). Trimming pared 7 bases from V and 5 bases from J, leaving 14 bases between. Germline V CDR1 and CDR2: LNHDA, SQIVND (reference sequence). The CDR3 covers 14 residues.

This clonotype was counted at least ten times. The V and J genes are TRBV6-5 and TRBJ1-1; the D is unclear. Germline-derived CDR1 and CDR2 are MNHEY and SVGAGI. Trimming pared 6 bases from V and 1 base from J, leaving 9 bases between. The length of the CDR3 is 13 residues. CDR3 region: CASSPPRNTEAFF. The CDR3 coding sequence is TGTGCCAGCAGCCCCCCCAGGAACACTGAAGCTTTCTTT.

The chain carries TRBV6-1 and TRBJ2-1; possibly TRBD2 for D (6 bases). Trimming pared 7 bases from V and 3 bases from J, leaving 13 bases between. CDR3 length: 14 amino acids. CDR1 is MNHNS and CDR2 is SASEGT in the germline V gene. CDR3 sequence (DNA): TGTGCCAGCATGGAGGGGTCCCACTACAATGAGCAGTTCTTC. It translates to CASMEGSHYNEQFF.

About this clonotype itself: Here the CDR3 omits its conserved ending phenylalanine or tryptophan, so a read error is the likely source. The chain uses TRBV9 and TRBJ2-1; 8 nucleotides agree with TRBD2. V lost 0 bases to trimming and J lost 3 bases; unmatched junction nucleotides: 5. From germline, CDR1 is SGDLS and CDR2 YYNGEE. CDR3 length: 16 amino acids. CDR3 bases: TGTGCCAGCAGCGTAGGTTCCAGCGGGGGCTACAATGAGCAGTTCCTC. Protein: CASSVGSSGGYNEQFL.

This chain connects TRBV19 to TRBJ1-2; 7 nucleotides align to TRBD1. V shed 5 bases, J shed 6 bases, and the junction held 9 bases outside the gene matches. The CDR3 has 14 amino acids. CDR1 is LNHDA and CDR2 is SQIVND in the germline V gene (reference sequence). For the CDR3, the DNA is TGTGCCAGTAGTCGACAGGGAACCTTAAATGGCTACACCTTC. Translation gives CASSRQGTLNGYTF.

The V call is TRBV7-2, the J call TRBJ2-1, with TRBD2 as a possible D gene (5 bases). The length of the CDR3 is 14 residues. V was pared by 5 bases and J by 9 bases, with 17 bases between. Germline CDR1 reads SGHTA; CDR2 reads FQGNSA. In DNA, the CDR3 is TGTGCCAGCAGCCCCTCGGACTGGTTGGGTGAGCAGTTCTTC. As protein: CASSPSDWLGEQFF.

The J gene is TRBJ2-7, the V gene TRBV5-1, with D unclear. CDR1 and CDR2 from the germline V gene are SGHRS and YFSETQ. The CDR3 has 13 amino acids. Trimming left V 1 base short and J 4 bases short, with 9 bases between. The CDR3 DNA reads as TGCGCCAGCAGCTTGAATCCAACGTACGAGCAGTACTTC. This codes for CASSLNPTYEQYF.

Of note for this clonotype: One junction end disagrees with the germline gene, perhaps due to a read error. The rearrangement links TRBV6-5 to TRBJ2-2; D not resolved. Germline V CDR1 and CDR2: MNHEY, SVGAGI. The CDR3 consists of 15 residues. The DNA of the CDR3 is TGTGCCAGCAGCTACTCGCGGCACACCACCGGGGAGCTGTTTTTT. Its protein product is CASSYSRHTTGELFF.

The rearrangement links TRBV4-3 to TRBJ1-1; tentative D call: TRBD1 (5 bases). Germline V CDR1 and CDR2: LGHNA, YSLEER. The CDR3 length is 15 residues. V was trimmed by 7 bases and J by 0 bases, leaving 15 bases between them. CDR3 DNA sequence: TGCGCCAGCACCCCCGAATGGGGGGTGAACACTGAAGCTTTCTTT. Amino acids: CASTPEWGVNTEAFF.

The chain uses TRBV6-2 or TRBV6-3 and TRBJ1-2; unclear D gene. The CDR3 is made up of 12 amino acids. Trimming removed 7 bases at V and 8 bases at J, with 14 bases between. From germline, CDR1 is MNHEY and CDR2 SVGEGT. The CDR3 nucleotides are TGTGCCAGCACGAATGAGGTCTGGGGCTACACCTTC. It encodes CASTNEVWGYTF.

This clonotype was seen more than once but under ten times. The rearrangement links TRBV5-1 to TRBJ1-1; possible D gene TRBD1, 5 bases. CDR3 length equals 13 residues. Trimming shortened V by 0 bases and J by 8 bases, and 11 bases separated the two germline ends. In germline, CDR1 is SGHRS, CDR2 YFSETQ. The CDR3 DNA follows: TGCGCCAGCAGCTTGGGGGGGTCCTCCGAAGCTTTCTTT. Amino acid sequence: CASSLGGSSEAFF.

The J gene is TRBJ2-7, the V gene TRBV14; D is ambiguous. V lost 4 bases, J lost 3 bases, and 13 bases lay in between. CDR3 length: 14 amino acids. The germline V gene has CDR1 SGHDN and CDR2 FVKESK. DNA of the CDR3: TGTGCCAGCAGCCCTCCGGGCCTGTTCTACGAGCAGTACTTC. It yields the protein CASSPPGLFYEQYF.

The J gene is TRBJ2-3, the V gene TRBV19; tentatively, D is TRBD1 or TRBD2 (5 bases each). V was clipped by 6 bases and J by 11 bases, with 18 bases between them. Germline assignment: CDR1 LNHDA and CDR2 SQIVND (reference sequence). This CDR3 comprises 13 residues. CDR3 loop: CASSFRDPQGQYF. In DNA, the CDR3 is TGTGCCAGTAGCTTCCGGGACCCTCAGGGGCAGTATTTT. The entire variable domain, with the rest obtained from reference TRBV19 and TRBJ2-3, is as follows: DGGITQSPKYLFRKEGQNVTLSCEQNLNHDAMYWYRQDPGQGLRLIYYSQIVNDFQKGDIAEGYSVSREKKESFPLTVTSAQKNPTAFYLCASSFRDPQGQYFGPGTRLTVL.

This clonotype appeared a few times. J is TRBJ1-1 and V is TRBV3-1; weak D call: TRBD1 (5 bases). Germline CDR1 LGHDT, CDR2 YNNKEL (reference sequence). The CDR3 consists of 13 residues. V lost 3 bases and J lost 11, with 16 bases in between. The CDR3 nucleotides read TGTGCCAGCAGCCAGAGAGCCGGGACTAAGGCTTTCTTT. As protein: CASSQRAGTKAFF. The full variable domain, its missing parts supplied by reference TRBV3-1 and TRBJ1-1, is DTAVSQTPKYLVTQMGNDKSIKCEQNLGHDTMYWYKQDSKKFLKIMFSYNNKELIINETVPNRFSPKSPDKAHLNLHINSLELGDSAVYFCASSQRAGTKAFFGQGTRLTVV.

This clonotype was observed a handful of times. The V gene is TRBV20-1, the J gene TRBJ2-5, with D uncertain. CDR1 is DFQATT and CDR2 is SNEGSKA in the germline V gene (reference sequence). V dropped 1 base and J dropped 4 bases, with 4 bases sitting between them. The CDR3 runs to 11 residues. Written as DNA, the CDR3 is TGCAGTGCTAGAGGGCGAGAGACCCAGTACTTC. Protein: CSARGRETQYF.

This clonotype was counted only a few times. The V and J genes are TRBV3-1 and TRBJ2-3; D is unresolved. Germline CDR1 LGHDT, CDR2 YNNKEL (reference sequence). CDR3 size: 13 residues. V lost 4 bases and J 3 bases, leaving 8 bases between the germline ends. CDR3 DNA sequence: TGTGCCAGCAGCCCGAACCCGACAGATACGCAGTATTTT. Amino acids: CASSPNPTDTQYF.

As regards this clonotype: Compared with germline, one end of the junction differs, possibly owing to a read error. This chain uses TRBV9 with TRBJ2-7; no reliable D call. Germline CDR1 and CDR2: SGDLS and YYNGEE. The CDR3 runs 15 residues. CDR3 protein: CASSVGSSPFYKQYF. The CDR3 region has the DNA TGTGCCAGCAGCGTAGGCTCGAGCCCTTTCTACAAGCAGTACTTC. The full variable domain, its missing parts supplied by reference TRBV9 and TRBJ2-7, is DSGVTQTPKHLITATGQRVTLRCSPRSGDLSVYWYQQSLDQGLQFLIQYYNGEERAKGNILERFSAQQFPDLHSELNLSSLELGDSALYFCASSVGSSPFYKQYFGPGTRLTVT.